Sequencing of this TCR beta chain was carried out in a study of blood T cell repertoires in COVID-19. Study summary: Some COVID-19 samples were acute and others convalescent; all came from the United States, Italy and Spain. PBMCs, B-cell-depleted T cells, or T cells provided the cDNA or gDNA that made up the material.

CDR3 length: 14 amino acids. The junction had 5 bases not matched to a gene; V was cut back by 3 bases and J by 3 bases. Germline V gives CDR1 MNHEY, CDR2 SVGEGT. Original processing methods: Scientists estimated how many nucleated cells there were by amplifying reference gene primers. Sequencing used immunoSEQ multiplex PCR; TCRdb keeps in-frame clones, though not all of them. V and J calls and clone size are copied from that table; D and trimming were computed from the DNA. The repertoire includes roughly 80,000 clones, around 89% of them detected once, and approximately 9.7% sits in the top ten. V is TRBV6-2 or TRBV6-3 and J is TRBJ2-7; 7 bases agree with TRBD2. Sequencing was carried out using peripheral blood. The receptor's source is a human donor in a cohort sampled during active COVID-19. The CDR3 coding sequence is TGTGCCAGCAGTTATAATCGGGAGGTCTACGAGCAGTACTTC. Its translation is CASSYNREVYEQYF.